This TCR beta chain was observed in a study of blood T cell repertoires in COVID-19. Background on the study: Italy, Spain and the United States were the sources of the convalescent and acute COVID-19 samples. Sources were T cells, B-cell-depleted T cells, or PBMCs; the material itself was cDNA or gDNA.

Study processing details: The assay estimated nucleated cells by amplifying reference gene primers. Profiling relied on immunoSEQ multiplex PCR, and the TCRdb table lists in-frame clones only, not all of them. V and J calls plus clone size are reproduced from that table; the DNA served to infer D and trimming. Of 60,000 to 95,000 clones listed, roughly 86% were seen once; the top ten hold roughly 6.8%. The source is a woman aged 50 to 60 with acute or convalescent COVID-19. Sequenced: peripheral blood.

CDR3 amino acids: CASSQVTSGSGEQYF. As DNA, the CDR3 is TGTGCCAGCAGCCAAGTTACTAGCGGGAGTGGAGAGCAGTACTTC. This rearrangement joins TRBV14 to TRBJ2-7; 11 bases fit TRBD2. V was pared by 1 base and J by 7 bases, with 6 bases of the junction left unmatched. From germline, CDR1 is SGHDN and CDR2 FVKESK. This CDR3 is built from 15 residues. The complete variable domain, with remaining parts taken from reference TRBV14 and TRBJ2-7, reads EAGVTQFPSHSVIEKGQTVTLRCDPISGHDNLYWYRRVMGKEIKFLLHFVKESKQDESGMPNNRFLAERTGGTYSTLKVQPAELEDSGVYFCASSQVTSGSGEQYFGPGTRLTVT.